Presented here are 2 T cell receptor beta chains from one specimen sequenced in a study of CD8 T cells in Susac syndrome. Random-hexamer reverse transcription was applied to about 0.45 to 1 ug RNA. Each CDR3 protein is one row after TCRdb ran MiXCR on the immunoSEQ multiplex PCR reads. The sample records about 300,000 distinct CDR3 sequences, about 88% being singletons. Sequenced material: CD8+ T cells from PBMCs. The receptors were gathered from a human donor with multiple sclerosis.

The J gene is TRBJ2-1, the V gene TRBV7-8; D perhaps matches TRBD2 (5 bases). The CDR3 consists of 15 residues. CDR1 SGHVS and CDR2 FQNEAQ come from the germline V gene. Trimming removed 6 bases from V and 0 bases from J, with 12 bases in between. CDR3 sequence: CASSYRGYSYNEQFF. In DNA, the CDR3 is TGTGCCAGCAGTTACCGCGGGTACTCCTACAATGAGCAGTTCTTC.

The V call is TRBV20-1, the J call TRBJ1-5; D not certain. The CDR3 length is 16 residues. Germline loops: CDR1 DFQATT, CDR2 SNEGSKA (reference sequence). V shed 0 bases and J shed 2 bases, with 14 bases lying between them. In DNA form, the CDR3 reads TGCAGTGCTAGAGATTGGTCCTCTATGGGCAATCAGCCCCAGCATTTT. Protein product: CSARDWSSMGNQPQHF.